The TCR beta chain described here comes from a study of vaccination and CD4 T cells after COVID-19 (dated by TCRdb to about 2022). About the study as a whole: Convalescent patients had a positive SARS-CoV-2 result on nasal swab PCR, and of these patients, about ten had mild disease and one had severe disease. In around 10 COVID-19 convalescent patients and a handful of infection-naive healthy vaccine recipients, researchers compared the spike-specific CD4+ TCR repertoire from before mRNA vaccination with the repertoire from after. Post-COVID blood samples from convalescent patients were collected a median of roughly 100 days after diagnosis, with a range of roughly 35 to 180 days. The convalescent cohort included six males and four females, with two Hispanic individuals, seven Caucasians, two Asians and one multiracial person. Participants received two doses of either the Pfizer-BioNTech BNT162b2 vaccine (n=8) or the Moderna mRNA-1273 vaccine (n=2). Post-vaccine blood samples were collected a median of approximately eleven weeks after the second vaccine dose, ranging from about 13 to 250 days. Overlapping spike peptide pools from SARS-CoV-2 and from the common cold coronaviruses HCoV-NL63, HCoV-OC43 and HCoV-229E were used as culture stimuli. Control cultures received a CEFX viral epitope pool as the positive control, an HIV-1 Nef peptide pool as the negative control, or no peptide. On the study overall, not on this receptor specifically: Of the vaccine-specific clones in convalescent patients, 304 of 307, or nearly all, reacted only to SARS-CoV-2 spike and did not cross-react with common cold coronaviruses. The number of convalescent patients in the study was relatively small, and the study did not examine early timepoints following natural infection. In convalescent patients, a median approximately 83% of post-vaccine SARS-CoV-2-reactive clones were detected only after vaccination, suggesting vaccine-specific priming. The median count of SARS-CoV-2-reactive clonotypes went up from 21 after infection to 38 after vaccination, although the change was not significant.

This clonotype was seen only once. The target of this receptor is not known. The input lacks base qualities; no much larger clone sits a single base away. A lone read gives weak evidence. Relative to germline, V is 3 bases shorter and J is 7 bases shorter, with 20 bases between their ends. Per the germline V gene, KGHDR is the CDR1 and SFDVKD is the CDR2. Measured from the cysteine to the phenylalanine, the CDR3 is 16 residues long. Left in the record is the CDR3 DNA by itself, 48 bases read in frame from the first base. The sample's treatment or condition, from its label and the paper: roughly 11-day PBMC culture with coronavirus spike peptide pools or control peptides (ViraFEST assay). To expand antigen-specific T cells with peptide pools and then pick out the expanded clonotypes through TCR sequencing, the study relied on the ViraFEST assay. The convalescent patients' positive SARS-CoV-2 PCR tests were from March to December 2020, which was before the Alpha, Beta and Delta variants emerged in the United States. Approximately 2.1 million PBMCs per well were cultured in IMDM with roughly 5% human AB serum and 7.5 to 10 IU/ml IL-2, plus 10 ug/ml peptide pools. Half of the culture medium was replaced with fresh IL-2-containing medium on days 3 and 7. After roughly 11 days of culture, CD4+ T cells were isolated by negative selection with the EasySep CD4+ T cell isolation kit. Ficoll-Paque Plus gradient centrifugation was used to isolate PBMCs from whole blood, and the isolated PBMCs were then either used fresh or cryopreserved at -140C. In general, triplicate wells were set up for every culture condition.

Libraries were built with PCR. At the Johns Hopkins FTIC core, DNA from the cultured CD4+ T cells underwent TCR sequencing with the Oncomine TCR Beta short-read assay. Genomic DNA was extracted from the cultured CD4+ T cells with the QIAamp micro DNA kit. Oncomine TCR Beta libraries from cultured CD4+ T cells were pooled using unique dual indexes and sequenced on an Illumina iSeq 100. The paper's processing steps were these. Non-productive sequences were filtered out, and CDR3s that did not start with C, did not end with F or W, or were shorter than 7 amino acids were discarded. Antigen-specific clonotypes were identified with the MANAFEST web application by comparing peptide-stimulated wells with reference and other culture wells. To be called positive, a clone needed an FDR below 0.05, an odds ratio above 5, and a productive frequency above 0.1% in at least two of three replicate wells. Cross-reactive clonotypes were defined as significantly expanded in both SARS-CoV-2 spike wells and at least one common cold coronavirus spike condition. Similarity between CDR3 sequences was evaluated in R version 3.6.1 using Levenshtein distances (stringdist) and unrooted phylogenetic trees (ape). TCRdb itself trimmed the public reads at Q25 with fastp, ran MiXCR and retained productive beta chains. Duplicate CDR3 protein sequences are folded into a single record with the most common DNA and genes. What appears here as the V and J calls and clone size reflects TCRdb's work, not the paper's. The table for this sample lists about 25,000 distinct CDR3 sequences; about 46% of them were counted only once. The ten most abundant clones make up roughly 7.8% of the sample.

The chain uses TRBV24-1 and TRBJ1-1, with the D gene not clear enough to name. The sample comprised CD4+ T cells from blood, cultured in vitro. The clonotype comes from a human donor who had recovered from COVID-19. The CDR3 reads CATSDIRPLGMSEAFF. The nucleotides read TGTGCCACCAGTGATATTCGACCGCTCGGTATGAGTGAAGCTTTCTTT.